The clone carrying this T cell receptor (beta chain) was recorded a few times. Repertoires were generated with immunoSEQ multiplex PCR, while TCRdb's copy carries only in-frame clones and drops some. The sample includes about 40,000 clones, roughly nine tenths of them seen just once. The data originate from a study of T cell changes during pregnancy in multiple sclerosis. CDR1 and CDR2 from the germline V gene are SGDLS and YYNGEE. The CDR3 runs to 15 residues. Trimming stripped 2 bases from V and 6 bases from J, with 15 bases between. The sample in question was CD4+ T cells from peripheral blood mononuclear cells, obtained in the first trimester of pregnancy. The sequence came from a female donor with multiple sclerosis, enrolled in a pregnancy study. J is TRBJ1-3 and V is TRBV9; D perhaps matches TRBD1 (6 bases). The CDR3 spells CASSVDFGTQNTIYF. CDR3 DNA: TGTGCCAGCAGCGTTGACTTCGGGACACAAAACACCATATATTTT.